These 24 T cell receptor beta chains originate from one sample sequenced in a study of T cells in localized non-small cell lung cancer. Clones were read by immunoSEQ multiplex PCR, and TCRdb kept only the in-frame ones, dropping some. The sample records about 27,000 clones, approximately 86% being singletons. The material sequenced was peripheral blood, taken before any cancer treatment. These receptors were taken from a female donor at least 60 years old with stage II squamous cell lung carcinoma.

The genes are TRBV5-6 and TRBJ2-2; TRBD2 is a possible D gene (5 bases). V gave up 2 bases and J gave up 4 bases, with 21 bases separating them. Germline assignment: CDR1 SGHDT and CDR2 YYEEEE. This CDR3 region has 18 residues. Here the CDR3 DNA reads TGTGCCAGCAGCTTCCCTGGACTTGCTTACAAAGGCACCGGGGAGCTGTTTTTT. This sequence encodes CASSFPGLAYKGTGELFF.

The V call is TRBV7-9, the J call TRBJ2-2; 10 bases align to TRBD2. The germline gives CDR1 SEHNR, CDR2 FQNEAQ (reference sequence). The CDR3 has 17 amino acids. After removal of 5 bases from V and 5 bases from J, the junction contained 11 bases not matched to a gene. CDR3: CASSPPRAGGRTGELFF. The CDR3, as DNA: TGTGCCAGCAGCCCCCCCAGAGCGGGGGGGAGGACCGGGGAGCTGTTTTTT.

This clone was observed a few times. The chain has TRBV5-6 and TRBJ1-6; no clear D. There are 16 residues in the CDR3. Trimming left V 0 bases short and J 7 bases short, with 14 bases between. CDR1 and CDR2 from the germline V gene are SGHDT and YYEEEE. CDR3 region: CASSLDPIPENSPLHF. The CDR3, as DNA: TGTGCCAGCAGCTTGGACCCTATACCGGAGAATTCACCCCTCCACTTT.

The rearrangement links TRBV29-1 to TRBJ2-3; D is possibly TRBD2 (6 bases). Trimming shortened V by 3 bases and J by 2 bases, and 6 bases separated the two germline ends. CDR3 length equals 12 residues. In germline, CDR1 is SQVTM, CDR2 ANQGSEA. This chain's CDR3 is CSVEDYTDTQYF. As DNA, the CDR3 is TGCAGCGTTGAGGACTACACAGATACGCAGTATTTT.

This chain connects TRBV14 to TRBJ1-1, with TRBD1 as a possible D gene (5 bases). The germline CDR1 and CDR2 sequences are SGHDN and FVKESK. The CDR3 is 12 residues long. V lost 3 bases, J lost 10 bases, and 12 bases lay in between. The DNA of the CDR3 is TGTGCCAGCAGCCAGGTGGGGCCAGGAGCTTTCTTT. It encodes CASSQVGPGAFF.

This chain uses TRBV9 with TRBJ1-2, with 7 nucleotides matching TRBD1. The CDR3 spans 17 residues. Per the germline V gene, CDR1 is SGDLS and CDR2 is YYNGEE. The J segment lost 3 bases and the V segment lost 3 bases, leaving 14 bases of the junction unmatched. The CDR3 region has the DNA TGTGCCAGCAGCGCCGGGACAGCAAGTTTCGGGGACTATGGCTACACCTTC. The encoded protein is CASSAGTASFGDYGYTF.

This clone was observed a handful of times. This chain uses TRBV7-9 with TRBJ1-1; D might be TRBD1 (6 bases). The CDR3 is 13 residues long. Germline V gene sequence: CDR1 SEHNR, CDR2 FQNEAQ (reference sequence). V lost 6 bases, J lost 7 bases, and 15 bases lay in between. The CDR3 DNA reads as TGTGCCAGCAGTGGGGAGGCAGGGGATGAAGCTTTCTTT. Translating it yields CASSGEAGDEAFF.

By share, this clone counts as large (0.1 to 1%). The chain recombines TRBV30 with TRBJ2-7, with TRBD1 identical over 10 bases. This CDR3 region has 14 residues. Germline V gives CDR1 GTSNPN, CDR2 SVGIG (reference sequence). V trimming: 5 bases; J trimming: 3 bases; junction bases outside the gene matches: 7. The CDR3 nucleotides read TGTGCCTGGTCTTCCGGGACAGGGGACTACGAGCAGTACTTC. Its protein product is CAWSSGTGDYEQYF.

This chain uses TRBV28 with TRBJ1-5, with 9 bases matching TRBD1. The CDR3 consists of 15 residues. Looked up from germline, CDR1 is MDHEN and CDR2 is SYDVKM. Trimming took 5 bases from V and 6 from J; bases not matched to a gene: 8. CDR3 DNA: TGTGCCAGCAGTACCACGGGACAGGGTCGTCAGCCCCAGCATTTT. It codes for CASSTTGQGRQPQHF.

In DNA form, the CDR3 reads TGTGCCAGCAGCTCAACCCGGATAGCCTACGAGCAGTACTTC. Its translation: CASSSTRIAYEQYF. V gene TRBV7-6 combines with J gene TRBJ2-5; the D is unclear. Judging by the DNA end, TRBJ2-7 fits better; the J call may be wrong. Looked up from germline, CDR1 is SGHVS and CDR2 is FNYEAQ. The CDR3 covers 14 residues.

The chain uses TRBV2 and TRBJ1-4, with D maybe TRBD1 (6 bases). This CDR3 region has 16 residues. Trimming cost V 0 bases and J 7 bases, with 15 bases left between them. Germline V gene sequence: CDR1 SNHLY, CDR2 FYNNEI. The CDR3 sequence is CASSEALPGAGEKLFF. The CDR3 nucleotides are TGTGCCAGCAGTGAAGCGCTTCCGGGGGCTGGTGAAAAACTGTTTTTT.

This sequence joins TRBV7-2 and TRBJ1-3; D is perhaps TRBD1 (6 bases). Germline lookup yields CDR1 SGHTA and CDR2 FQGNSA. Trimming left V 5 bases short and J 8 bases short, with 13 bases between. The CDR3 spans 13 residues. The CDR3 DNA sequence: TGTGCCAGCAGCCCACCACAGGGACACACCATATATTTT. Encoded protein: CASSPPQGHTIYF.

The chain links TRBV5-1 to TRBJ1-2; TRBD1 is a possible D gene (6 bases). Trimming pared 0 bases from V and 3 bases from J, leaving 9 bases between. Germline CDR1 and CDR2: SGHRS and YFSETQ. This CDR3 has 14 residues. The DNA for the CDR3 is TGCGCCAGCAGCTTGGGGGCAGGGGACTATGGCTACACCTTC. This encodes CASSLGAGDYGYTF.

The J gene is TRBJ1-2, the V gene TRBV7-2, with TRBD1 as a possible D gene (6 bases). Trimming took 3 bases from V and 7 from J, leaving 15 bases between them. Germline assignment: CDR1 SGHTA and CDR2 FQGNSA. CDR3 size: 14 residues. This CDR3 is CASSLVKEGGGYTF. The CDR3 nucleotides are TGTGCCAGCAGCTTGGTTAAAGAGGGGGGTGGCTACACCTTC.

The gene calls are TRBV2 and TRBJ2-7; D is uncertain. This CDR3 has 10 amino acids. V was trimmed by 8 bases and J by 4 bases, leaving 6 bases between them. Germline V gene data show CDR1 as SNHLY and CDR2 as FYNNEI. CDR3 protein: CASGQYEQYF. The CDR3 DNA is TGTGCCAGCGGGCAGTACGAGCAGTACTTC.

V is TRBV2 and J is TRBJ1-5; 7 positions agree with TRBD1. This CDR3 region has 13 residues. Germline V lookup: CDR1 SNHLY, CDR2 FYNNEI. Trimming removed 5 bases from V and 7 bases from J; junction bases left unmatched: 5. CDR3 nucleotide sequence: TGTGCCAGCAGTAGGGACAGATCACAGCCCCAGCATTTT. Translated, it gives CASSRDRSQPQHF.

J is TRBJ1-1 and V is TRBV19; tentative D call: TRBD1 (6 bases). V lost 4 bases and J 3 bases, leaving 9 bases between the germline ends. Germline V gene lookup returns CDR1 LNHDA and CDR2 SQIVND (reference sequence). The CDR3 loop spans 13 amino acids. The CDR3 reads CASSNRADTEAFF. For the CDR3, the DNA is TGTGCCAGTAGTAACAGGGCGGACACTGAAGCTTTCTTT.

The rearrangement joins TRBV27 to TRBJ2-6; either TRBD1 or TRBD2 may fit D (6 bases each). Trimming took off 8 bases at V and 0 bases at J, with 11 bases between the two ends. Germline V lookup: CDR1 MNHEY, CDR2 SMNVEV (reference sequence). This CDR3 spans 15 amino acids. The CDR3 bases are TGTGCCAGCTCTGGGGGGCACTCTGGGGCCAACGTCCTGACTTTC. Its translation is CASSGGHSGANVLTF. The variable domain in full, completed from reference TRBV27 and TRBJ2-6, reads EAQVTQNPRYLITVTGKKLTVTCSQNMNHEYMSWYRQDPGLGLRQIYYSMNVEVTDKGDVPEGYKVSRKEKRNFPLILESPSPNQTSLYFCASSGGHSGANVLTFGAGSRLTVL.

The genes are TRBV4-3 and TRBJ2-7, with D possibly TRBD2 on 7 matching bases. The germline CDR1 and CDR2 sequences are LGHNA and YSLEER. The CDR3 loop spans 16 amino acids. V was shortened by 3 bases and J by 4 bases, with 19 bases between the two germline ends. The CDR3 DNA reads as TGCGCCAGCAGCCAGGGGGCCGGGGGGCGGGATTACGAGCAGTACTTC. As protein: CASSQGAGGRDYEQYF.

This clone was picked up a small number of times. The chain is built from TRBV7-6 and TRBJ2-3; D is undetermined. The CDR3 runs 13 residues. Germline assignment: CDR1 SGHVS and CDR2 FNYEAQ. Trimming left V 4 bases short and J 2 bases short, with 7 bases between. In DNA, the CDR3 is TGTGCCAGCAGCTATTCCCACACAGATACGCAGTATTTT. Encoded protein: CASSYSHTDTQYF.

The rearrangement joins TRBV6-6 to TRBJ1-6; D is perhaps TRBD1 (6 bases). Germline CDR1 is MNHNY and CDR2 is SVGAGI (reference sequence). The CDR3 consists of 15 residues. V was trimmed by 5 bases and J by 2 bases, leaving 10 bases between them. The CDR3 loop is CASSKGDAYNSPLHF. DNA for the CDR3: TGTGCCAGCAGTAAGGGGGACGCCTATAATTCACCCCTCCACTTT.

This sequence joins TRBV27 and TRBJ2-7; D could derive from TRBD1 or TRBD2 (5 bases each). The V gene's germline CDR1 is MNHEY and CDR2 SMNVEV (reference sequence). This CDR3 is 13 amino acids long. The V and J ends lost 3 bases and 6 bases respectively, with 12 bases between them. The CDR3 coding sequence is TGTGCCAGCAGTTTGGTCAGGGCGGGCGAGCAGTACTTC. It encodes CASSLVRAGEQYF.

V and J are TRBV7-2 and TRBJ1-4; tentative D call: TRBD1 (5 bases). V was clipped by 1 base and J by 0 bases, with 9 bases between them. CDR3 length: 16 amino acids. Germline CDR1 is SGHTA and CDR2 is FQGNSA. Here the CDR3 reads CASSLGQYATNEKLFF. The CDR3 bases are TGTGCCAGCAGCTTAGGACAGTACGCAACTAATGAAAAACTGTTTTTT.

V usage is TRBV7-9 and J usage is TRBJ1-2, with D possibly matching TRBD1 (6 bases). This CDR3 comprises 14 residues. Looked up from germline, CDR1 is SEHNR and CDR2 is FQNEAQ (reference sequence). V lost 1 base and J 3 bases, leaving 9 bases between the germline ends. This CDR3 is CASSLESGDYGYTF. The DNA for the CDR3 is TGTGCCAGCAGCTTAGAGTCAGGGGACTATGGCTACACCTTC.